A single sample is the source of the 11 T cell receptor beta chains below, sequenced in a study of blood T cell repertoires in COVID-19. Sequenced by immunoSEQ multiplex PCR; TCRdb stores in-frame clones only, minus some. The profile covers 250,000 to 300,000 clones, with approximately 87% appearing a single time and 9.5% to 15% taken by the ten largest. The sequencing input was peripheral blood. The origin of the receptors is a woman in her 30s with COVID-19, enrolled during active disease.

The sample holds a few counts of this clone. The rearrangement links TRBV11-3 to TRBJ2-7; D is perhaps TRBD1 (5 bases). Between the trimmed V and J ends, which lost 5 bases and 0 bases, there was a span of 17 bases. The CDR3 is made up of 16 amino acids. Germline assignment: CDR1 SGHNT and CDR2 YENEEA. CDR3 loop: CASSPTDTLISYEQYF. The DNA of the CDR3 is TGTGCCAGCAGCCCCACGGACACACTTATCTCCTACGAGCAGTACTTC.

V and J are TRBV2 and TRBJ2-5; D is perhaps TRBD2 (5 bases). Germline CDR1 SNHLY, CDR2 FYNNEI. The CDR3 is 14 amino acids. V was cut by 6 bases and J by 3 bases, with 14 bases left in between. The CDR3, as DNA: TGTGCCAGCAGCGAGGGAGTCGGAAAAGAGACCCAGTACTTC. It yields the protein CASSEGVGKETQYF.

The gene calls are TRBV9 and TRBJ1-2; 7 nucleotides line up with TRBD1. The germline V gene encodes CDR1 SGDLS and CDR2 YYNGEE. The CDR3 runs 18 residues. V was clipped by 0 bases and J by 4 bases; unmatched bases: 15. The CDR3 DNA is TGTGCCAGCAGCGTAGGACCTTTTCAGACAGGGCCCCTCTATGGCTACACCTTC. It codes for CASSVGPFQTGPLYGYTF.

CDR3 coding DNA: TGCAGCGTTGAGTCAAGCGGGGGGCCAGGGTCCTCCGAAGACATTCAGTACTTC. It translates to CSVESSGGPGSSEDIQYF. The rearrangement links TRBV29-1 to TRBJ2-4; 9 bases align to TRBD2. V shed 3 bases, J shed 8 bases, and the junction held 20 bases outside the gene matches. Per the germline V gene, CDR1 is SQVTM and CDR2 is ANQGSEA. The CDR3 contains 18 residues.

The chain couples TRBV3-1 (or the pseudogene TRBV3-2) to TRBJ1-2, with D perhaps matching TRBD1 (6 bases). Germline V gene sequence: CDR1 LGHDT, CDR2 YNNKEL (reference sequence). V was cut by 2 bases and J by 11 bases, with 15 bases left in between. This CDR3 is built from 13 residues. The CDR3 loop is CASSQLGQGPYTF. For the CDR3, the DNA is TGTGCCAGCAGCCAACTGGGACAAGGGCCATACACCTTC.

This clone has only one observation. This chain connects TRBV7-2 to TRBJ1-4, with unresolved D. This CDR3 region has 16 residues. V lost 3 bases and J lost 0, with 11 bases in between. Germline-derived CDR1 and CDR2 are SGHTA and FQGNSA. The CDR3 spells CASSFSVPATNEKLFF. CDR3 sequence (DNA): TGTGCCAGCAGCTTTAGCGTTCCGGCAACTAATGAAAAACTGTTTTTT.

The chain has TRBV19 and TRBJ1-5, with D hard to call. The CDR3 consists of 15 residues. V shed 1 base and J shed 2 bases, with 9 bases lying between them. The germline gives CDR1 LNHDA, CDR2 SQIVND (reference sequence). CDR3 nucleotide sequence: TGTGCCAGTAGTATAGTTCCGGTTGGCAATCAGCCCCAGCATTTT. It specifies CASSIVPVGNQPQHF.

The chain recombines TRBV3-1 (or the pseudogene TRBV3-2) with TRBJ2-2, with D possibly matching TRBD2 (5 bases). Germline values: CDR1 LGHDT, CDR2 YNNKEL (reference sequence). The CDR3 length is 13 residues. Trimming stripped 4 bases from V and 7 bases from J, with 10 bases between. As DNA, the CDR3 is TGTGCCAGCAGCCGTGCCGGGGTCGGGGAGCTGTTTTTT. This gives the protein CASSRAGVGELFF.

The chain links TRBV9 to TRBJ2-3, with D possibly TRBD1 on 5 matching bases. Germline values: CDR1 SGDLS, CDR2 YYNGEE. V lost 0 bases to trimming and J lost 2 bases, with 10 bases between them. The CDR3 is 15 residues long. CDR3 in DNA: TGTGCCAGCAGCGTAGGAGTCAGGGTCACAGATACGCAGTATTTT. As protein: CASSVGVRVTDTQYF.

The J gene is TRBJ2-1, the V gene TRBV7-8, with 8 bases aligning to TRBD1. The CDR3 sequence is 14 residues long. V dropped 4 bases and J dropped 2; count of bases not matched to a gene: 1. Germline assignment: CDR1 SGHVS and CDR2 FQNEAQ. The CDR3 reads CASSSGGAYNEQFF. CDR3 nucleotides: TGTGCCAGCAGCTCAGGGGGCGCCTACAATGAGCAGTTCTTC.

The chain has TRBV18 and TRBJ2-1; D might be TRBD1 (5 bases). The CDR3 extends over 14 amino acids. The V end was cut by 3 bases, the J end by 5 bases, with 11 bases between. Germline CDR1 is KGHSH and CDR2 is LQKENI. This CDR3 is CASSPVTGDNEQFF. CDR3 DNA sequence: TGTGCCAGCTCACCGGTCACAGGTGACAATGAGCAGTTCTTC.